Presented here are 16 T cell receptor beta chains from one specimen sequenced in a study of neoadjuvant nivolumab and ipilimumab in lung cancer. Clones were sequenced by immunoSEQ multiplex PCR, and TCRdb holds only the in-frame ones, with some missing. This sample has about 38,000 clones, with 75% to 90% found just once. The sample consisted of peripheral blood, taken before neoadjuvant nivolumab, alone or with ipilimumab. The receptors were gathered from an adult with non-small cell lung cancer.

The V call is TRBV9, the J call TRBJ1-1, with 7 bases fitting TRBD1. The germline CDR1 and CDR2 sequences are SGDLS and YYNGEE. Losses at the gene ends were 1 base for V and 7 bases for J; bases not matched to a gene: 7. This CDR3 contains 14 residues. The CDR3 region is CASSVSGTDNEAFF. The CDR3 nucleotides read TGTGCCAGCAGCGTAAGCGGGACAGACAATGAAGCTTTCTTT.

The chain joins TRBV5-1 to TRBJ2-6; 7 bases are shared with TRBD1. After removal of 6 bases from V and 3 bases from J, the junction contained 6 bases not matched to a gene. Germline-derived CDR1 and CDR2 are SGHRS and YFSETQ. This CDR3 has 15 residues. The CDR3 region has the DNA TGCGCCAGCACCCAGACAGGGTATGGGGCCAACGTCCTGACTTTC. Translating gives CASTQTGYGANVLTF.

J is TRBJ2-7 and V is TRBV7-6; 12 bases are a match to TRBD2. V shed 5 bases and J 4 bases; nucleotides not matched to a gene: 6. The CDR3 length is 15 residues. Per germline, CDR1 SGHVS and CDR2 FNYEAQ. The CDR3 bases are TGTGCCAGCAGCGCCCGACTAGCGGGAGCTTACGAGCAGTACTTC. It translates to CASSARLAGAYEQYF.

This clone occurred once. The chain is built from TRBV15 and TRBJ2-7; D call uncertain. This CDR3 has 13 residues. V was clipped by 4 bases and J by 2 bases, with 9 bases between them. From germline, CDR1 is LNHNV and CDR2 YYDKDF (reference sequence). The CDR3 bases are TGTGCCACCAGCACGACATCAACCTACGAGCAGTACTTC. Its translation: CATSTTSTYEQYF.

The chain couples TRBV5-1 to TRBJ2-5, with D possibly TRBD1 on 6 matching bases. V was pared by 2 bases and J by 5 bases, with 13 bases between. This CDR3 has 14 residues. Germline V gives CDR1 SGHRS, CDR2 YFSETQ. DNA of the CDR3: TGCGCCAGCAGCTTCCCCTTTCAGGGGGAGACCCAGTACTTC. Translated: CASSFPFQGETQYF.

The rearrangement links TRBV7-2 to TRBJ2-5; 7 bases line up with TRBD1. The V gene's germline CDR1 is SGHTA and CDR2 FQGNSA. CDR3 length equals 14 residues. J lost 5 bases, V lost 5 bases, and 8 bases had no gene match. The CDR3 DNA is TGTGCCAGCAGCCCCTGGGACAGTGGTGAGACCCAGTACTTC. Its protein is CASSPWDSGETQYF.

The chain links TRBV5-1 to TRBJ2-3, with D unresolved. The ends were cut back, 7 bases at V and 6 bases at J, with 18 bases in the middle. CDR3 length: 14 residues. CDR1 and CDR2 from the germline V gene are SGHRS and YFSETQ. CDR3 sequence reads: CASHADQSGDTQYF. CDR3 coding DNA: TGCGCCAGCCACGCGGATCAGTCTGGGGATACGCAGTATTTT.

This clone was recorded a few times. The rearrangement links TRBV6-4 to TRBJ1-2; TRBD1 matches at 7 bases. CDR1 is MRHNA, CDR2 SNTAGT, per germline. With V trimmed by 6 bases and J by 4 bases, 5 bases remained unmatched. This CDR3 contains 13 residues. The CDR3 DNA sequence: TGTGCCAGCAGGAGGGACAGCGGCTATGGCTACACCTTC. It yields the protein CASRRDSGYGYTF.

The J gene is TRBJ1-5, the V gene TRBV5-1, with 7 bases matching TRBD1. Per germline, CDR1 SGHRS and CDR2 YFSETQ. V was pared by 1 base and J by 1 base, with 2 bases of the junction left unmatched. The CDR3 runs to 15 residues. The CDR3 DNA follows: TGCGCCAGCAGCTTGCAGGGGGAAAGCAATCAGCCCCAGCATTTT. Amino acids: CASSLQGESNQPQHF.

J is TRBJ2-7 and V is TRBV6-5; D remains ambiguous. Germline CDR1 MNHEY, CDR2 SVGAGI. Trimming removed 6 bases at V and 2 bases at J, with 17 bases between. The CDR3 covers 15 residues. CDR3 region: CASRYSFRGPYEQYF. The CDR3 DNA reads as TGTGCCAGCAGGTACAGCTTCCGTGGGCCCTACGAGCAGTACTTC.

The chain combines TRBV27 with TRBJ2-1; TRBD2 matches at 11 bases. The CDR3 is 15 amino acids. Germline CDR1 reads MNHEY; CDR2 reads SMNVEV (reference sequence). The trim removed 6 bases at V and 4 bases at J, leaving 5 bases unmatched. The CDR3 region is CASSATSGSYNEQFF. The CDR3 DNA reads as TGTGCCAGCAGCGCAACTAGCGGGAGTTACAATGAGCAGTTCTTC.

This clone occurred a few times. The rearrangement joins TRBV15 to TRBJ1-5, with D perhaps TRBD1 (5 bases). V lost 1 base, J lost 0 bases, and 16 bases lay in between. This CDR3 spans 18 amino acids. Per germline, CDR1 LNHNV and CDR2 YYDKDF (reference sequence). CDR3 amino acids: CATSRATRGVNSNQPQHF. CDR3 coding DNA: TGTGCCACCAGCAGAGCCACCCGAGGGGTCAATAGCAATCAGCCCCAGCATTTT.

The chain joins TRBV7-2 to TRBJ2-3; no firm D call. Trimming took off 1 base at V and 1 base at J, with 6 bases between the two ends. Looked up from germline, CDR1 is SGHTA and CDR2 is FQGNSA. The CDR3 has 14 residues. This CDR3 reads CASSLGSGTDTQYF. The CDR3 DNA reads TGTGCCAGCAGCTTAGGTTCGGGCACAGATACGCAGTATTTT.

This clone came up once. V and J are TRBV7-9 and TRBJ2-3; TRBD1 aligns across 7 bases. Trimming cost V 5 bases and J 1 base; bases outside gene matches: 6. Germline assignment: CDR1 SEHNR and CDR2 FQNEAQ (reference sequence). The CDR3 runs 15 residues. The CDR3 protein is CASSMTGSGTDTQYF. CDR3 sequence (DNA): TGTGCCAGCAGCATGACAGGGTCAGGCACAGATACGCAGTATTTT. The complete variable domain, with remaining parts taken from reference TRBV7-9 and TRBJ2-3, reads DTGVSQNPRHKITKRGQNVTFRCDPISEHNRLYWYRQTLGQGPEFLTYFQNEAQLEKSRLLSDRFSAERPKGSFSTLEIQRTEQGDSAMYLCASSMTGSGTDTQYFGPGTRLTVL.

The chain uses TRBV5-4 and TRBJ2-3; a possible D gene is TRBD2 (5 bases). The V and J ends lost 7 bases and 0 bases respectively, with 15 bases between them. This CDR3 comprises 15 residues. Germline loops: CDR1 SGHNT, CDR2 YYREEE (reference sequence). The CDR3 region has the DNA TGTGCCAGCCCGGGGAGCGGTTCTAGCACAGATACGCAGTATTTT. Its translation is CASPGSGSSTDTQYF. The full variable domain, its missing parts supplied by reference TRBV5-4 and TRBJ2-3, is ETGVTQSPTHLIKTRGQQVTLRCSSQSGHNTVSWYQQALGQGPQFIFQYYREEENGRGNFPPRFSGLQFPNYSSELNVNALELDDSALYLCASPGSGSSTDTQYFGPGTRLTVL.

This chain joins TRBV7-3 and TRBJ2-3; TRBD1 matches 9 bases. The V gene's germline CDR1 is SGHTA and CDR2 FQGTGA. V dropped 7 bases and J dropped 0; count of bases not matched to a gene: 5. This CDR3 comprises 15 residues. The CDR3 region has the DNA TGTGCCAGCACAGTACAGGGGGCCAGCACAGATACGCAGTATTTT. This codes for CASTVQGASTDTQYF.